This record covers a single T cell receptor (beta chain). In germline, CDR1 is MNHEY, CDR2 SVGAGI. J lost 6 bases, V lost 6 bases, and 10 bases had no gene match. The CDR3 spans 15 residues. Some clones are missing from TCRdb's copy, which holds only in-frame ones; the method was immunoSEQ multiplex PCR. Among about 160,000 clones, roughly 80% were seen once, and the ten largest hold approximately 3.6%. The sample originates from a study of blood T cell repertoires in COVID-19. The sequence was obtained from a woman aged 55-69 years who had recovered from COVID-19. This chain links TRBV6-5 with TRBJ1-1; 10 positions agree with TRBD1. Sequences were obtained from PBMCs or T cells enriched from blood (not recorded which). The chain's CDR3 is CASSTSTGGQAEAFF. CDR3 nucleotides: TGTGCCAGCAGCACCTCGACAGGGGGCCAAGCTGAAGCTTTCTTT.